The 23 T cell receptor beta chains reported below all come from one sample, sequenced in a study of spatial heterogeneity in lung cancer. One entry per CDR3 protein, called by TCRdb with MiXCR from the 5' RACE reads. This sample has around 50,000 distinct CDR3 sequences, with 6.5% to 8% found just once. Time point indicated: sample taken at primary tumor resection. The sequenced material consisted of unsorted whole RNA from tumor, nontumor lung or frozen PBMC. This specimen was PBMCs, taken at surgery. The receptors were gathered from a female donor with early-stage non-small cell lung cancer.

This clonotype has ten or more counts. The rearrangement uses TRBV20-1 and TRBJ2-3; tentatively, D is TRBD2 (6 bases). V dropped 3 bases and J dropped 5 bases, with 15 bases sitting between them. Germline CDR1 and CDR2: DFQATT and SNEGSKA (reference sequence). The CDR3 runs to 14 residues. The CDR3 is CSASTVAVEDTQYF. The CDR3, as DNA: TGCAGTGCTAGCACTGTAGCGGTAGAAGATACGCAGTATTTT.

The table lists this clonotype with a few counts. V usage is TRBV7-9 and J usage is TRBJ2-5; tentatively, D is TRBD1 or TRBD2 (5 bases each). V was shortened by 3 bases and J by 7 bases, with 15 bases between the two germline ends. Germline lookup yields CDR1 SEHNR and CDR2 FQNEAQ (reference sequence). The CDR3 loop spans 14 amino acids. CDR3 in amino acids: CASSFQAGSVTQYF. The CDR3 nucleotides read TGTGCCAGCAGCTTTCAGGCAGGGAGTGTGACCCAGTACTTC. The variable domain in full, with the rest retrieved from reference TRBV7-9 and TRBJ2-5, is DTGVSQNPRHKITKRGQNVTFRCDPISEHNRLYWYRQTLGQGPEFLTYFQNEAQLEKSRLLSDRFSAERPKGSFSTLEIQRTEQGDSAMYLCASSFQAGSVTQYFGPGTRLLVL.

The chain is built from TRBV7-6 and TRBJ2-5, with 7 bases that match TRBD2. Germline values: CDR1 SGHVS, CDR2 FNYEAQ. Trimming at V came to 0 bases and at J to 1 base, leaving 5 bases not matched to a gene. CDR3 length: 16 amino acids. CDR3: CASSLAHRGVQETQYF. DNA for the CDR3: TGTGCCAGCAGCTTAGCGCACCGGGGGGTCCAAGAGACCCAGTACTTC.

This clonotype was counted ten times or more. The chain carries TRBV5-4 and TRBJ2-5; the match to TRBD1 covers 8 bases. CDR1 is SGHNT and CDR2 is YYREEE in the germline V gene (reference sequence). The CDR3 runs to 14 residues. V was clipped by 4 bases and J by 0 bases; unmatched bases: 2. CDR3 loop: CASSLTGDQETQYF. The CDR3 DNA reads TGTGCCAGCAGCCTGACAGGGGACCAAGAGACCCAGTACTTC. Filled out from reference TRBV5-4 and TRBJ2-5, the complete variable domain reads ETGVTQSPTHLIKTRGQQVTLRCSSQSGHNTVSWYQQALGQGPQFIFQYYREEENGRGNFPPRFSGLQFPNYSSELNVNALELDDSALYLCASSLTGDQETQYFGPGTRLLVL.

A remark on this clonotype: Germline is not matched at one junction end, which may reflect a read error. V and J are TRBV7-7 and TRBJ1-4; TRBD1 agrees at 9 bases. CDR1 and CDR2 from the germline V gene are SSHAT and FNYEAQ (reference sequence). The CDR3 is 15 amino acids. The CDR3: CASSLGTGIREKLFF. The CDR3, as DNA: TGTGCTAGCAGCTTGGGGACAGGGATACGAGAAAAACTGTTTTTT.

This clonotype was detected ten times or more. The chain joins TRBV7-2 to TRBJ1-2, with D possibly being TRBD1 (5 bases). CDR3 size: 14 residues. V was trimmed by 6 bases and J by 8 bases, leaving 19 bases between them. Per germline, CDR1 SGHTA and CDR2 FQGNSA. This chain's CDR3 is CASRAGGTAMGYTF. The CDR3 nucleotides read TGTGCCAGCAGAGCTGGGGGGACGGCAATGGGCTACACCTTC.

This clonotype was seen a handful of times. V is TRBV20-1 and J is TRBJ2-3; TRBD2 matches 7 bases. CDR3 length: 14 amino acids. Per germline, CDR1 DFQATT and CDR2 SNEGSKA (reference sequence). The ends lost 4 bases at V and 3 bases at J; junction bases unmatched: 7. DNA of the CDR3: TGCAGTGCTATAAGACTAGCTTCTACAGATACGCAGTATTTT. Its protein is CSAIRLASTDTQYF.

The V and J genes are TRBV7-2 and TRBJ1-4; no firm D call. Germline-derived CDR1 and CDR2 are SGHTA and FQGNSA. The CDR3 loop spans 14 amino acids. V lost 1 base and J lost 11, with 14 bases in between. Here the CDR3 reads CASSLEASLSKLFF. In DNA form, the CDR3 reads TGTGCCAGCAGCTTAGAGGCGAGTTTGTCGAAACTGTTTTTT.

This chain uses TRBV13 with TRBJ2-2; D possibly matches TRBD1 or TRBD2 (5 bases each). Looked up from germline, CDR1 is PRHDT and CDR2 is FYEKMQ (reference sequence). CDR3 size: 17 residues. V lost 5 bases to trimming and J lost 2 bases, with 18 bases between them. In nucleotides, the CDR3 is TGTGCCAGCAGCCAGGAAGGGGCCGGGGCTAACACCGGGGAGCTGTTTTTT. Translation gives CASSQEGAGANTGELFF.

Regarding this clonotype: This clone may be a read error of a much larger clone one base away. J is TRBJ1-3 and V is TRBV5-8, with unresolved D. V lost 5 bases to trimming and J lost 4 bases, with 13 bases between them. Germline CDR1 is SGHTS and CDR2 is YDEGEE. The CDR3 has 14 amino acids. The CDR3 loop is CASSYEVCGNTIYF. The CDR3 DNA sequence: TGTGCCAGCAGTTACGAGGTCTGCGGAAACACCATATATTTT.

The chain couples TRBV10-3 to TRBJ1-6, with TRBD1 as a possible D gene (6 bases). V was cut by 6 bases and J by 8 bases, with 17 bases left in between. Germline V CDR1 and CDR2: ENHRY, SYGVKD. CDR3 length equals 15 residues. CDR3: CAIRGGGGNDSPLHF. The CDR3 nucleotides are TGTGCCATCAGAGGAGGGGGGGGTAATGATTCACCCCTCCACTTT.

This chain links TRBV4-1 with TRBJ2-3, with 12 bases lining up with TRBD2. V lost 0 bases and J lost 2; bases outside the gene matches: 3. The germline V gene has CDR1 MGHRA and CDR2 YSYEKL. There are 17 residues in the CDR3. The DNA for the CDR3 is TGCGCCAGCAGCCAAGAGTCTAGCGGGGGGGCCACAGATACGCAGTATTTT. Translating it yields CASSQESSGGATDTQYF.

This clonotype showed up just a few times. The V gene is TRBV19, the J gene TRBJ2-7; either TRBD1 or TRBD2 may supply D (7 bases each). CDR3 length equals 14 residues. The V end lost 9 bases, the J end lost 2 bases, and 17 bases lay between the germline ends. Per the germline V gene, CDR1 is LNHDA and CDR2 is SQIVND (reference sequence). Here the CDR3 reads CASSARGGTYEQYF. The CDR3 nucleotides read TGTGCCAGCTCCGCCAGGGGGGGTACCTACGAGCAGTACTTC.

The table lists this clonotype with a few counts. The chain couples TRBV20-1 to TRBJ2-3; no reliable D call. The CDR3 spans 12 residues. The V gene's germline CDR1 is DFQATT and CDR2 SNEGSKA (reference sequence). Deletions cut 1 base from V and 11 bases from J, with 13 bases between. The CDR3 sequence: CSARGPLVGQYF. Written as DNA, the CDR3 is TGCAGTGCTAGAGGGCCCCTAGTCGGGCAGTATTTT.

The chain joins TRBV5-1 to TRBJ2-3, with TRBD1 matching over 7 bases. The germline gives CDR1 SGHRS, CDR2 YFSETQ. J gave up 7 bases and V 4 bases, and 9 bases lay outside the gene matches. The CDR3 has 14 amino acids. CDR3 in DNA: TGCGCCAGCAGCCCGGGACAGTCGATACATACGCAGTATTTT. Translation gives CASSPGQSIHTQYF. The variable domain in full, completed from reference TRBV5-1 and TRBJ2-3, reads KAGVTQTPRYLIKTRGQQVTLSCSPISGHRSVSWYQQTPGQGLQFLFEYFSETQRNKGNFPGRFSGRQFSNSRSEMNVSTLELGDSALYLCASSPGQSIHTQYFGPGTRLTVL.

The table lists this clonotype with many counts. The chain carries TRBV18 and TRBJ2-3, with D uncertain. V shed 3 bases and J shed 4 bases, with 11 bases lying between them. Germline values: CDR1 KGHSH, CDR2 LQKENI. CDR3 length: 14 residues. The CDR3 nucleotides read TGTGCCAGCTCACCCGATCTCCCGCCAGATACGCAGTATTTT. This encodes CASSPDLPPDTQYF.

The rearrangement uses TRBV5-5 and TRBJ2-5; 10 bases are shared with TRBD2. Germline V CDR1 and CDR2: SGHKS, YYEKEE (reference sequence). The CDR3 is made up of 17 amino acids. Trimming took 0 bases from V and 2 from J; bases not matched to a gene: 7. CDR3 sequence: CASSLALAGALQETQYF. The CDR3 DNA sequence: TGTGCCAGCAGCTTGGCCCTAGCGGGGGCCTTACAAGAGACCCAGTACTTC.

In this sample, this clonotype turned up many times. The genes are TRBV10-3 and TRBJ2-7; D not resolved. This CDR3 is 12 amino acids long. Trimming removed 2 bases at V and 2 bases at J, with 4 bases between. CDR1 is ENHRY and CDR2 is SYGVKD in the germline V gene. The CDR3 loop reads CAISESTYEQYF. CDR3 DNA: TGTGCCATCAGTGAGAGCACCTACGAGCAGTACTTC.

The rearrangement uses TRBV30 and TRBJ2-2, with 7 bases identical to TRBD2. Germline V gene data show CDR1 as GTSNPN and CDR2 as SVGIG (reference sequence). The V gene end was trimmed by 3 bases and the J gene end by 0 bases; junction bases not matched to a gene: 4. This CDR3 region has 15 residues. Here the CDR3 DNA reads TGTGCCTGGAGGGGGGGGGGTGCGAACACCGGGGAGCTGTTTTTT. Translated, it gives CAWRGGGANTGELFF. The full variable domain, completed using reference TRBV30 and TRBJ2-2, is SQTIHQWPATLVQPVGSPLSLECTVEGTSNPNLYWYRQAAGRGLQLLFYSVGIGQISSEVPQNLSASRPQDRQFILSSKKLLLSDSGFYLCAWRGGGANTGELFFGEGSRLTVL.

This clonotype occurred many times. The J gene is TRBJ2-5, the V gene TRBV18, with D unclear. CDR1 is KGHSH, CDR2 LQKENI, per germline. Trimming removed 3 bases from V and 1 base from J, with 9 bases in between. The CDR3 contains 14 residues. The CDR3 DNA is TGTGCCAGCTCACCGATGCCTAGCCAAGAGACCCAGTACTTC. The encoded protein is CASSPMPSQETQYF.

The table lists this clonotype with many counts. The V and J genes are TRBV5-4 and TRBJ1-2; a weak D match, TRBD1 (5 bases). This CDR3 comprises 14 residues. In germline, CDR1 is SGHNT, CDR2 YYREEE (reference sequence). V was trimmed by 2 bases and J by 0 bases, leaving 8 bases between them. CDR3 sequence reads: CASSLIQANYGYTF. The CDR3 coding sequence is TGTGCCAGCAGCTTAATACAGGCTAACTATGGCTACACCTTC.

The chain is built from TRBV6-5 and TRBJ2-1; 9 nucleotides match TRBD2. This CDR3 comprises 14 residues. CDR1 is MNHEY and CDR2 is SVGAGI in the germline V gene. V was clipped by 2 bases and J by 10 bases; unmatched bases: 6. This CDR3 is CASSYAGGPREQFF. The CDR3 coding sequence is TGTGCCAGCAGTTACGCGGGGGGGCCAAGGGAGCAGTTCTTC.

V is TRBV7-2 and J is TRBJ1-6; D call uncertain. CDR3 length: 17 residues. The germline CDR1 and CDR2 sequences are SGHTA and FQGNSA. Trimming pared 4 bases from V and 5 bases from J, leaving 18 bases between. This CDR3 is CASSSLPASSNNSPLHF. Written as DNA, the CDR3 is TGTGCCAGCAGCTCCCTACCAGCGTCCTCTAATAATTCACCCCTCCACTTT.